Each of the 30 T cell receptor beta chains below was sequenced from the same sample in a study of cytomegalovirus exposure and HLA in healthy donors. Primers for the PCR totalled 60 Vbeta and 13 Jbeta. Here immunoSEQ multiplex PCR was the method, and the copy in TCRdb shows in-frame clones only, minus some. Of some 130,000 clones listed, around four fifths are singletons. The source material was PBMCs. These receptors all come from a woman aged 40-49 years in good health and CMV-seropositive.

The chain recombines TRBV2 with TRBJ2-2; D is perhaps TRBD2 (7 bases). CDR1 is SNHLY, CDR2 FYNNEI, per germline. The CDR3 totals 17 residues. Trimming took off 3 bases at V and 4 bases at J, with 18 bases between the two ends. The CDR3 sequence is CASSENGLGGFTGELFF. The DNA for the CDR3 is TGTGCCAGCAGTGAGAACGGACTAGGGGGGTTCACCGGGGAGCTGTTTTTT.

The V call is TRBV19, the J call TRBJ2-2; 8 nucleotides line up with TRBD2. V lost 3 bases to trimming and J lost 7 bases; unmatched junction nucleotides: 7. CDR3 length: 15 amino acids. The germline V gene has CDR1 LNHDA and CDR2 SQIVND (reference sequence). The CDR3 here is CASSIPAGAVGELFF. CDR3 DNA: TGTGCCAGTAGTATCCCAGCGGGAGCGGTCGGGGAGCTGTTTTTT.

V and J are TRBV9 and TRBJ1-1; D perhaps matches TRBD1 (5 bases). Germline CDR1 reads SGDLS; CDR2 reads YYNGEE. Trimming cost V 0 bases and J 6 bases, with 15 bases left between them. The CDR3 extends over 15 amino acids. CDR3 in amino acids: CASSVEPRGGAEAFF. Here the CDR3 DNA reads TGTGCCAGCAGCGTAGAGCCAAGGGGTGGGGCTGAAGCTTTCTTT.

The genes are TRBV21-1 and TRBJ1-6; the DNA was not compared with TRBD1, the D call given in the table. TRBV21-1 is an annotated pseudogene. The length of the CDR3 is 14 residues. The CDR3 DNA is TGTGCCAGCAGTTGGGACAGGGCAAATTCACCCCTCCACTTT. Translation: CASSWDRANSPLHF.

This clone appeared once. This sequence joins TRBV7-9 and TRBJ2-7, with 15 bases identical to TRBD2. Germline V CDR1 and CDR2: SEHNR, FQNEAQ (reference sequence). This CDR3 comprises 18 residues. The V segment lost 5 bases and the J segment 7 bases; nucleotides outside the gene matches: 15. The CDR3 region has the DNA TGTGCCAGCAGCGGATTTTCCTCGGGACTAGCGGGAGGTGCAGAGCAGTACTTC. Translation gives CASSGFSSGLAGGAEQYF.

V and J are TRBV5-4 and TRBJ2-2, with D unresolved. Trimming removed 4 bases from V and 3 bases from J, with 13 bases in between. Germline CDR1 SGHNT, CDR2 YYREEE (reference sequence). There are 15 residues in the CDR3. CDR3 region: CASSIDPRDTGELFF. The DNA for the CDR3 is TGTGCCAGCAGCATCGACCCCCGGGACACCGGGGAGCTGTTTTTT.

J is TRBJ2-1 and V is TRBV7-3; D unclear. Germline lookup yields CDR1 SGHTA and CDR2 FQGTGA. The CDR3 spans 15 residues. V lost 3 bases to trimming and J lost 0 bases, with 9 bases between them. CDR3 sequence reads: CASSFLRSSYNEQFF. The CDR3 DNA reads as TGTGCCAGCAGCTTTTTGCGGAGCTCCTACAATGAGCAGTTCTTC.

Turning to this clone: This specimen includes other DNA sequences encoding the same CDR3. V usage is TRBV4-1 and J usage is TRBJ2-5; D unclear. Trimming removed 2 bases from V and 2 bases from J, with 3 bases in between. Germline V gene data show CDR1 as MGHRA and CDR2 as YSYEKL. There are 12 residues in the CDR3. The CDR3 DNA sequence: TGCGCCAGCAGCCAACCACAAGAGACCCAGTACTTC. This sequence encodes CASSQPQETQYF.

The rearrangement uses TRBV5-4 and TRBJ2-2, with 12 bases lining up with TRBD2. This CDR3 comprises 17 residues. Germline V gene lookup returns CDR1 SGHNT and CDR2 YYREEE (reference sequence). J gave up 0 bases and V 2 bases, and 2 bases lay outside the gene matches. The chain's CDR3 is CASSLLAGGPNTGELFF. The CDR3 DNA reads as TGTGCCAGCAGCTTACTAGCGGGGGGCCCGAACACCGGGGAGCTGTTTTTT.

This chain uses TRBV5-1 with TRBJ2-1, with TRBD2 matching 10 bases. The CDR3 length is 18 residues. With V trimmed by 0 bases and J by 7 bases, 13 bases remained unmatched. Per the germline V gene, CDR1 is SGHRS and CDR2 is YFSETQ. The CDR3 nucleotides read TGCGCCAGCAGCTTGGTATCCTCCCTAGCGGGAGTGGGAAATGAGCAGTTCTTC. Residues: CASSLVSSLAGVGNEQFF. Combining the CDR3 with reference TRBV5-1 and TRBJ2-1 gives the whole variable domain KAGVTQTPRYLIKTRGQQVTLSCSPISGHRSVSWYQQTPGQGLQFLFEYFSETQRNKGNFPGRFSGRQFSNSRSEMNVSTLELGDSALYLCASSLVSSLAGVGNEQFFGPGTRLTVL.

The rearrangement links TRBV28 to TRBJ1-5; D gene ambiguous. Between the trimmed V and J ends, which lost 2 bases and 0 bases, there was a span of 8 bases. The CDR3 contains 15 residues. CDR1 is MDHEN, CDR2 SYDVKM, per germline. CDR3 in DNA: TGTGCCAGCAGTTTACCCGCCTATAGCAATCAGCCCCAGCATTTT. This encodes CASSLPAYSNQPQHF.

Of note for this clone: An end of the junction does not agree with germline; a read error may underlie this. The gene calls are TRBV7-7 and TRBJ2-7; a possible D gene is TRBD2 (5 bases). The germline CDR1 and CDR2 sequences are SSHAT and FNYEAQ (reference sequence). The CDR3 is 14 amino acids. The CDR3 loop reads CASSLATGSYEQYF. As DNA, the CDR3 is TGTGCTAGCAGCTTAGCGACGGGCTCCTACGAGCAGTACTTC.

The chain couples TRBV27 to TRBJ1-2; D not certain. CDR3 length: 13 residues. Trimming removed 0 bases from V and 2 bases from J, with 4 bases in between. CDR1 and CDR2 (germline): MNHEY, SMNVEV (reference sequence). The CDR3 nucleotides are TGTGCCAGCAGTTTATCTCGGAACTATGGCTACACCTTC. Amino acid sequence: CASSLSRNYGYTF.

A note on this clone: At the DNA level, this CDR3 is encoded by other sequences in the same sample as well. The gene calls are TRBV30 and TRBJ1-3, with D possibly being TRBD1 (5 bases). Germline assignment: CDR1 GTSNPN and CDR2 SVGIG (reference sequence). Trimming removed 0 bases at V and 1 base at J, with 7 bases between. This CDR3 contains 14 residues. The CDR3 DNA is TGTGCCTGGAGTGTCGGGGGATCTGGAAACACCATATATTTT. Protein sequence: CAWSVGGSGNTIYF.

V usage is TRBV7-6 and J usage is TRBJ2-5, with D hard to call. Germline CDR1 is SGHVS and CDR2 is FNYEAQ. V lost 5 bases and J lost 4, with 8 bases in between. CDR3 length equals 12 residues. The CDR3 reads CASSPTGETQYF. The CDR3 nucleotides read TGTGCCAGCAGCCCAACGGGAGAGACCCAGTACTTC. Filled out from reference TRBV7-6 and TRBJ2-5, the complete variable domain reads GAGVSQSPRYKVTKRGQDVALRCDPISGHVSLYWYRQALGQGPEFLTYFNYEAQQDKSGLPNDRFSAERPEGSISTLTIQRTEQRDSAMYRCASSPTGETQYFGPGTRLLVL.

This chain joins TRBV4-3 and TRBJ1-5; TRBD1 aligns across 7 bases. V shed 4 bases, J shed 1 base, and the junction held 4 bases outside the gene matches. Germline CDR1 reads LGHNA; CDR2 reads YSLEER. This CDR3 region has 15 residues. CDR3 amino acids: CASSRRQGSNQPQHF. The CDR3 bases are TGCGCCAGCAGCCGCCGACAGGGAAGCAATCAGCCCCAGCATTTT.

The genes are TRBV10-1 and TRBJ1-6; D is unresolved. This CDR3 contains 13 residues. CDR1 is WNHNN and CDR2 is SYGVQD in the germline V gene (reference sequence). Trimming pared 4 bases from V and 5 bases from J, leaving 6 bases between. CDR3 coding DNA: TGCGCCAGCAGTGCCCGGGATAATTCACCCCTCCACTTT. The encoded protein is CASSARDNSPLHF.

The rearrangement joins TRBV5-4 to TRBJ1-2, with D possibly TRBD1 on 5 matching bases. Trimming cost V 1 base and J 8 bases, with 12 bases left between them. In germline, CDR1 is SGHNT, CDR2 YYREEE (reference sequence). The CDR3 runs to 13 residues. DNA of the CDR3: TGTGCCAGCAGCTTGAGGTTTACAGGAGGCTACACCTTC. This gives the protein CASSLRFTGGYTF.

The chain employs TRBV28 and TRBJ2-3, with D possibly matching TRBD1 (5 bases). The CDR3 has 12 residues. V gave up 5 bases and J gave up 7 bases, with 10 bases separating them. Germline V gene data show CDR1 as MDHEN and CDR2 as SYDVKM. This CDR3 reads CASSGAEHTQYF. The CDR3 DNA reads as TGTGCCAGCAGTGGGGCCGAACATACGCAGTATTTT.

The chain recombines TRBV4-1 with TRBJ2-5, with 10 bases matching TRBD2. The length of the CDR3 is 16 residues. CDR1 and CDR2 from the germline V gene are MGHRA and YSYEKL. The J segment lost 5 bases and the V segment lost 1 base, leaving 7 bases of the junction unmatched. The CDR3: CASSQGKAGGQETQYF. CDR3 coding DNA: TGCGCCAGCAGCCAAGGGAAAGCGGGGGGGCAGGAGACCCAGTACTTC.

The genes are TRBV7-9 and TRBJ2-5, with 8 bases that match TRBD1. The CDR3 covers 16 residues. In germline, CDR1 is SEHNR, CDR2 FQNEAQ (reference sequence). The junction had 13 bases not matched to a gene; V was cut back by 5 bases and J by 5 bases. CDR3 sequence: CASSPKRDRGNETQYF. CDR3 coding DNA: TGTGCCAGCAGCCCAAAACGCGACAGGGGTAACGAGACCCAGTACTTC.

V is TRBV9 and J is TRBJ2-1, with D perhaps matching TRBD1 (6 bases). Trimming stripped 3 bases from V and 7 bases from J, with 14 bases between. The length of the CDR3 is 14 residues. Germline CDR1 is SGDLS and CDR2 is YYNGEE. CDR3 coding DNA: TGTGCCAGCAGCGGGGGGCAGGGTTGGAATGAGCAGTTCTTC. Its protein is CASSGGQGWNEQFF.

The genes are TRBV27 and TRBJ1-4, with D possibly TRBD1 on 6 matching bases. CDR3 length: 16 amino acids. Trimming pared 3 bases from V and 0 bases from J, leaving 11 bases between. The V gene's germline CDR1 is MNHEY and CDR2 SMNVEV (reference sequence). CDR3 bases: TGTGCCAGCAGTTTTACAGGGATTCCAACTAATGAAAAACTGTTTTTT. Translation: CASSFTGIPTNEKLFF.

The rearrangement joins TRBV5-6 to TRBJ2-7, with 7 bases matching TRBD2. Germline V gene sequence: CDR1 SGHDT, CDR2 YYEEEE. The CDR3 sequence is 14 residues long. The V gene end was trimmed by 2 bases and the J gene end by 7 bases; junction bases not matched to a gene: 9. CDR3 nucleotide sequence: TGTGCCAGCAGCTTACTTGAGGGGAGGGGAGAGCAGTACTTC. This translates into CASSLLEGRGEQYF.

The chain is built from TRBV28 and TRBJ1-4; D is ambiguous. Deletions cut 3 bases from V and 7 bases from J, with 12 bases between. Germline V gene data show CDR1 as MDHEN and CDR2 as SYDVKM. The CDR3 covers 14 residues. CDR3 DNA: TGTGCCAGCAGTTTCGGCGGCGTGGGTGAAAAACTGTTTTTT. It codes for CASSFGGVGEKLFF.

This clone came up a few times. This rearrangement joins TRBV11-2 to TRBJ2-5; D call uncertain. This CDR3 is built from 13 residues. Germline CDR1 is SGHAT and CDR2 is FQNNGV. V was cut by 4 bases and J by 5 bases, with 11 bases left in between. CDR3 sequence reads: CASSSPARETQYF. For the CDR3, the DNA is TGTGCCAGCAGCTCGCCCGCCCGGGAGACCCAGTACTTC.

The CDR3 region is CASSVTQGPHYGYTF. DNA of the CDR3: TGTGCCAGCAGCGTAACGCAGGGTCCCCACTATGGCTACACCTTC. This rearrangement joins TRBV9 to TRBJ1-2; D might be TRBD1 (5 bases). This CDR3 comprises 15 residues. Germline V gene sequence: CDR1 SGDLS, CDR2 YYNGEE. Trimming removed 1 base from V and 3 bases from J, with 13 bases in between.

The CDR3 spells CASSRLRPATEAFF. The CDR3 bases are TGTGCCAGTAGCCGGCTCAGGCCTGCGACTGAAGCTTTCTTT. The chain combines TRBV19 with TRBJ1-1, with D unclear. The CDR3 has 14 residues. V lost 6 bases and J lost 5, with 16 bases in between. Germline loops: CDR1 LNHDA, CDR2 SQIVND (reference sequence).

This chain links TRBV5-8 with TRBJ2-1; 10 nucleotides line up with TRBD2. Per the germline V gene, CDR1 is SGHTS and CDR2 is YDEGEE. This CDR3 has 15 amino acids. J was trimmed by 5 bases and V by 2 bases; bases with no gene match: 4. The CDR3 spells CASSLRLAGNNEQFF. CDR3 sequence (DNA): TGTGCCAGCAGCTTACGACTAGCGGGTAACAATGAGCAGTTCTTC.

The chain carries TRBV30 and TRBJ2-5; the match to TRBD1 covers 10 bases. This CDR3 contains 15 residues. The junction had 5 bases not matched to a gene; V was cut back by 2 bases and J by 2 bases. CDR1 is GTSNPN, CDR2 SVGIG, per germline (reference sequence). The CDR3: CAWSRDRGPQETQYF. The CDR3 coding sequence is TGTGCCTGGAGTCGGGACAGGGGACCACAAGAGACCCAGTACTTC.